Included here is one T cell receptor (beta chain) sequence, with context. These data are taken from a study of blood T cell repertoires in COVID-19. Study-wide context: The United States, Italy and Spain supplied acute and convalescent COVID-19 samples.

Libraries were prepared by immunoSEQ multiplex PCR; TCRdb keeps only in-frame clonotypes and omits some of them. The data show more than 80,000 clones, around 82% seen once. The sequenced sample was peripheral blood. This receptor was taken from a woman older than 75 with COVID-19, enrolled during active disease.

CDR3 in DNA: TGTGCCAGCAGCCCCCGGGTAGCGGGAGGGGAAGAGCAGTACTTC. Translation gives CASSPRVAGGEEQYF. The chain carries TRBV3-1 (or the pseudogene TRBV3-2) and TRBJ2-7, with TRBD2 matching over 11 bases. Germline CDR1 and CDR2: LGHDT and YNNKEL (reference sequence). V shed 4 bases and J 7 bases; nucleotides not matched to a gene: 9. The CDR3 length is 15 residues.